This T cell receptor (beta chain) was profiled in a study of T cells in Graves' hyperthyroidism and ophthalmopathy. V shed 2 bases and J shed 4 bases, with 9 bases lying between them. Germline V lookup: CDR1 KGHSH, CDR2 LQKENI. CDR3 length: 14 residues. Study-level findings and limits: Researchers found most expanded thyroid clonotypes above 0.001 in blood as well. Ophthalmopathy and stable hyperthyroidism were told apart by a 13 V-J model.

This clonotype was seen ten or more times. The target antigen is unknown. Amplification of TCR beta CDR3 regions was performed using RNA transcripts as template. RT-PCR in the first round (using the HTBI primer set) targeted the TCR CDR3. MiXCR was run by TCRdb on the multiplex PCR reads, yielding one entry per CDR3 protein. The sample holds hundreds of thousands of distinct CDR3 sequences, less than 25% seen once. Uncontrolled infection, other autoimmune disease, pregnancy or lactation barred patients from enrollment. What was sequenced was blood. This chain joins TRBV18 and TRBJ1-5; D remains unclear. This sequence was found in a young woman with Graves' ophthalmopathy. The DNA for the CDR3 is TGTGCCAGCTCACCATACACAGATAATCAGCCCCAGCATTTT. As protein: CASSPYTDNQPQHF.